Below, one TCR beta chain is given with its context. This entry belongs to a study of blood T cell repertoires in COVID-19. Overall study context: Nucleic acid was either cDNA or gDNA, and it came from T cells, B-cell-depleted T cells, or PBMCs.

The CDR3 sequence is 13 residues long. V was trimmed by 3 bases and J by 8 bases, leaving 10 bases between them. Germline CDR1 and CDR2: LNHDA and SQIVND (reference sequence). Here immunoSEQ multiplex PCR was the method, and the copy in TCRdb shows in-frame clones only, minus some. Here the sample spans 250,000 to 400,000 clones, about 87% being singletons. The sequence came from a woman aged 25 to 45 with COVID-19, enrolled during active disease. Sequencing used peripheral blood. The chain uses TRBV19 and TRBJ1-4, with D unresolved. The CDR3 reads CASSISLEEKLFF. Written as DNA, the CDR3 is TGTGCCAGTAGTATCTCGTTAGAGGAAAAACTGTTTTTT. Full variable domain (missing parts from reference TRBV19 and TRBJ1-4): DGGITQSPKYLFRKEGQNVTLSCEQNLNHDAMYWYRQDPGQGLRLIYYSQIVNDFQKGDIAEGYSVSREKKESFPLTVTSAQKNPTAFYLCASSISLEEKLFFGSGTQLSVL.